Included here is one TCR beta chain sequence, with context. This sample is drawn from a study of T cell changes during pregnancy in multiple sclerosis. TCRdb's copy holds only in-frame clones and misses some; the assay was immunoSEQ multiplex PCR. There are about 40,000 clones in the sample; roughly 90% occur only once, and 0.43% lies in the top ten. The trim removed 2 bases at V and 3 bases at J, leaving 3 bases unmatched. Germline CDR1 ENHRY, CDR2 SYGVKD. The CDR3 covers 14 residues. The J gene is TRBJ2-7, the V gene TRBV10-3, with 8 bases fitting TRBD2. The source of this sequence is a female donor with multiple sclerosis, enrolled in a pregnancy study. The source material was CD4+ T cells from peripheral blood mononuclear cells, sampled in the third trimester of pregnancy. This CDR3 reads CAISEGLAFYEQYF. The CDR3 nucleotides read TGTGCCATCAGTGAGGGACTAGCCTTCTACGAGCAGTACTTC.